This T cell receptor beta chain originates from a study of blood T cell repertoires in COVID-19. Study-wide background: Sites across the United States, Italy and Spain contributed samples from acute and convalescent COVID-19. From T cells, B-cell-depleted T cells, or PBMCs came the material, which was cDNA or gDNA.

Per the original methods: Amplified reference gene primers provided the basis for estimating nucleated cell counts. TCRdb's table, derived via immunoSEQ multiplex PCR, lists solely in-frame clones and lacks some. V and J calls and clone size follow that table, whereas D and trimming were derived from the DNA. The profile shows approximately 99,000 clones, roughly 88% of them singletons. Sequenced input: peripheral blood. This TCR derives from a human donor in a cohort sampled during active COVID-19.

The CDR3 loop reads CASSPTSGRAVSDTQYF. The CDR3 DNA is TGCGCCAGCAGCCCGACTAGCGGGAGGGCCGTGTCAGATACGCAGTATTTT. The gene calls are TRBV5-1 and TRBJ2-3; TRBD2 matches 14 bases. Per the germline V gene, CDR1 is SGHRS and CDR2 is YFSETQ. There are 17 residues in the CDR3. The V segment lost 4 bases and the J segment 4 bases; nucleotides outside the gene matches: 8.